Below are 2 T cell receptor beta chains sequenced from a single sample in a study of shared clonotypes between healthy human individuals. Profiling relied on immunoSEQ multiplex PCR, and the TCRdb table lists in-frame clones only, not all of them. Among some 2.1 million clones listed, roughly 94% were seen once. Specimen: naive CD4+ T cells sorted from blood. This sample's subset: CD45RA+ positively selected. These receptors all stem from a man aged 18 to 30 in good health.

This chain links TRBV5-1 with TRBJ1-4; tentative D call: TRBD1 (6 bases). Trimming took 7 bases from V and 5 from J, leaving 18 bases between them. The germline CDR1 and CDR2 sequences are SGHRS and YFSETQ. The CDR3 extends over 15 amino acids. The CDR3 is CASGAQGQLNEKLFF. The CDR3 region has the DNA TGCGCCAGCGGAGCCCAGGGACAACTGAATGAAAAACTGTTTTTT.

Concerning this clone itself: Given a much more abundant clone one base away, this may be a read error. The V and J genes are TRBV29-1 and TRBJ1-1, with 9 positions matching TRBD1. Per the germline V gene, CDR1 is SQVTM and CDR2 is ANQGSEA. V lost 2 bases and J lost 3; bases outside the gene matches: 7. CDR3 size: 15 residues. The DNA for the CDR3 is TGCAGCGTTGAAAGGACTAGGACAGGGGACACTGAAGCTTTCTTT. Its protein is CSVERTRTGDTEAFF.